This T cell receptor beta chain was documented in a study of cytomegalovirus exposure and HLA in healthy donors. Study-wide findings and caveats: Most TCR sequences were seen very rarely across donors, but some public TCRs occurred in many. According to a subsequent analysis, TCR clusters from the first cohort were inclined to appear together in the 120 validation repertoires. TCR beta chains numbering some 160 were designated cytomegalovirus-associated.

Points on this clone: The antigen is undetermined. Other nucleotide sequences from this sample produce the same CDR3.

The CDR3 has 14 amino acids. The V gene end was trimmed by 2 bases and the J gene end by 5 bases; junction bases not matched to a gene: 3. The germline gives CDR1 MGHRA, CDR2 YSYEKL. Clones were read by immunoSEQ multiplex PCR, and TCRdb kept only the in-frame ones, dropping some. The sample lists roughly 140,000 clones; approximately 93% were seen once. The sequenced material came from PBMCs. The receptor's source is a young man in good health and CMV-seronegative. V and J are TRBV4-1 and TRBJ1-2; TRBD1 aligns across 9 bases. CDR3 sequence reads: CASSQPGQGYGYTF. In nucleotides, the CDR3 is TGCGCCAGCAGCCAACCGGGACAGGGATATGGCTACACCTTC.